The rows below give T cell receptor beta chains drawn from one sample of a study of blood T cell repertoires in COVID-19. Repertoires were generated with immunoSEQ multiplex PCR, while TCRdb's copy carries only in-frame clones and drops some. The data contain fewer than 600,000 clones, around nine tenths of them singletons. Sequencing was performed on PBMCs or T cells enriched from blood (not recorded which). The receptor source for this set is a woman in her thirties or forties who had recovered from COVID-19. The CDR3 runs from the conserved cysteine through the conserved F or W. The order of the fields is V gene, J gene, D gene, clone size, CDR3 length, CDR3 protein, CDR3 DNA. The D gene is left open where the match is weak. Expanded clones get a size class; other rows say once, few or many, or leave the size out.

TRBV2,TRBJ2-1,.,.,13,CASTKSSYNEQFF,TGTGCCAGCACAAAGAGCTCCTACAATGAGCAGTTCTTC
TRBV29-1,TRBJ1-2,TRBD1,.,15,CSVEGVLAGGYGYTF,TGCAGCGTTGAAGGGGTTTTGGCAGGGGGCTATGGCTACACCTTC
TRBV6-5,TRBJ2-7,.,.,15,CASSYPAATRDEQYF,TGTGCCAGCAGTTACCCTGCCGCTACTAGGGACGAGCAGTACTTC
TRBV9,TRBJ1-4,TRBD1,.,14,CASSEGQGFGKLFF,TGTGCCAGCAGCGAGGGACAGGGATTTGGAAAACTGTTTTTT
TRBV4-3,TRBJ2-1,TRBD1,once,15,CASSQDSRGQDEQFF,TGCGCCAGCAGCCAAGATAGCAGGGGGCAGGATGAGCAGTTCTTC
TRBV6-2/TRBV6-3,TRBJ1-2,.,few,15,CASSSPGRQGYGYTF,TGTGCCAGCAGTTCCCCTGGCAGGCAAGGCTATGGCTACACCTTC
TRBV6-2/TRBV6-3,TRBJ1-2,TRBD1,.,14,CASSRMTGNYGYTF,TGTGCCAGCAGCCGAATGACAGGGAACTATGGCTACACCTTC
TRBV4-1,TRBJ2-2,TRBD2,.,18,CASSLEGLAGGPTGELFF,TGCGCCAGCAGCCTTGAAGGACTAGCGGGGGGGCCGACCGGGGAGCTGTTTTTT
TRBV29-1,TRBJ1-4,TRBD1,.,14,CSVAGDRVREKLFF,TGCAGCGTTGCCGGGGACAGGGTGCGGGAAAAACTGTTTTTT
TRBV27,TRBJ2-7,TRBD1,.,16,CASSYRQGPYLSEQYF,TGTGCCAGCAGCTACCGACAGGGGCCGTACCTCTCCGAGCAGTACTTC
TRBV7-8,TRBJ2-1,.,.,14,CASSHQGGSDEQFF,TGTGCCAGCAGCCATCAGGGGGGTTCGGATGAGCAGTTCTTC
TRBV3-1/TRBV3-2,TRBJ1-1,.,.,13,CASSQSGVGEAFF,TGTGCCAGCAGCCAGTCGGGGGTTGGTGAAGCTTTCTTT
TRBV5-1,TRBJ1-2,TRBD1,once,13,CASSVQGEAGYTF,TGCGCCAGCAGCGTACAGGGGGAAGCTGGCTACACCTTC
TRBV19,TRBJ2-1,TRBD1,.,15,CASLDAAGGYNEQFF,TGTGCCAGTCTTGACGCGGCAGGGGGCTACAATGAGCAGTTCTTC